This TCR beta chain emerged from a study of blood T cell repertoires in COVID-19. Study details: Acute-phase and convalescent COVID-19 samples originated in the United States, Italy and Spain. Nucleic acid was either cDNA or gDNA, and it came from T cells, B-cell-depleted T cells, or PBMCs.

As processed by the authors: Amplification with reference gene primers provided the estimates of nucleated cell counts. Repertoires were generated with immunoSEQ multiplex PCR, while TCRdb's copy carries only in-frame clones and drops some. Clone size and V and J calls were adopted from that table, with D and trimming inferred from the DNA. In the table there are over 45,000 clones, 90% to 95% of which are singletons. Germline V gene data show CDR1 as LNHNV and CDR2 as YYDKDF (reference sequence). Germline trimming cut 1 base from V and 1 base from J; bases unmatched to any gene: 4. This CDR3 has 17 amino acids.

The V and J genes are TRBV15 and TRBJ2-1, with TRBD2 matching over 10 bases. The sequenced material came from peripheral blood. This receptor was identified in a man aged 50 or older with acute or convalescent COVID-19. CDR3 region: CATSRGTSGLSYNEQFF. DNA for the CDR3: TGTGCCACCAGCAGAGGGACTAGCGGCCTTTCCTACAATGAGCAGTTCTTC.